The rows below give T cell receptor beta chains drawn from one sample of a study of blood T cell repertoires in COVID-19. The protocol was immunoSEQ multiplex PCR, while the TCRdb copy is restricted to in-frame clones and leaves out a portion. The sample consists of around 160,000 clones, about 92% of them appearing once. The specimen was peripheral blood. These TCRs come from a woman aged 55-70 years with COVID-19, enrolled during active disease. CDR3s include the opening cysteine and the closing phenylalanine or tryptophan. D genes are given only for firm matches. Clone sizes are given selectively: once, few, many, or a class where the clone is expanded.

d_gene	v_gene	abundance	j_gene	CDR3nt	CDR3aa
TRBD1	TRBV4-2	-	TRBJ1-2	TGTGCCAGCAGCCATCTCGGACAGGATGGCTACACCTTC	CASSHLGQDGYTF
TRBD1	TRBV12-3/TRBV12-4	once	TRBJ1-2	TGTGCCAGCAGTCCAGACAGGGGGCTTGGCTACACCTTC	CASSPDRGLGYTF
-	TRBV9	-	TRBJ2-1	TGTGCCAGCAGGAGGTCCAGCGGCAATGAGCAGTTCTTC	CASRRSSGNEQFF
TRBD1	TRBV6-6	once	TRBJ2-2	TGTGCCAGCAGTCGGGGACAGGGGTTGACCGGGGAGCTGTTTTTT	CASSRGQGLTGELFF
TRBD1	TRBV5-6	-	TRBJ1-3	TGTGCCAGCAGTCCCGGGACAGGGGGTACAGGTTTTGGAAACACCATATATTTT	CASSPGTGGTGFGNTIYF
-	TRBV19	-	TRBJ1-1	TGTGCCAGTAGGGGCAGGAGCGGGTCTGAAGCTTTCTTT	CASRGRSGSEAFF
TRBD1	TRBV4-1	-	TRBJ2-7	TGCGCCAGCAGCGTCGGACAGGGCTACGAGCAGTACTTC	CASSVGQGYEQYF
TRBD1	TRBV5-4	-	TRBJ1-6	TGTGCCAGCAGCTTGGGACAGGGCCGCCATAATTCACCCCTCCACTTT	CASSLGQGRHNSPLHF
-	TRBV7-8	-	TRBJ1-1	TGTGCCAGCAGCTCCTCAGGGGAGACTGAAGCTTTCTTT	CASSSSGETEAFF
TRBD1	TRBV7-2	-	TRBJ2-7	TGTGCCAGCAGCCCCGGGACAGGATACTACGAGCAGTACTTC	CASSPGTGYYEQYF
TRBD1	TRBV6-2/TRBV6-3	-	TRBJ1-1	TGTGCCAGCAGTTACTCGCGCCACGGACAGGTGAACACTGAAGCTTTCTTT	CASSYSRHGQVNTEAFF
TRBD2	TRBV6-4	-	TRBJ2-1	TGTGCCAGCAGCCTAAGCGGGGGGTCCCGGTATGAGCAGTTCTTC	CASSLSGGSRYEQFF
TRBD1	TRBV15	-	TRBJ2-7	TGTGCCACCAGCACTGACCGGACAGGGGGCTATAATGGCGAGCAGTACTTC	CATSTDRTGGYNGEQYF
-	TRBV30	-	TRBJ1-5	TGTGCCTGGAGTAGCCTCAATCAGCCCCAGCATTTT	CAWSSLNQPQHF
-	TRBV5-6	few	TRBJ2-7	TGTGCCAGCAGCTGGGGCAGAGCCTACGAGCAGTACTTC	CASSWGRAYEQYF
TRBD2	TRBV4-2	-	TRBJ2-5	TGTGCCAGCAGCCAAAGGGCTCTAGCGGGGGGAGAGACCCAGTACTTC	CASSQRALAGGETQYF
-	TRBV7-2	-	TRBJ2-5	TGTGCCAGCAGCTTAGCGTTCGGGGGTATCCAAGAGACCCAGTACTTC	CASSLAFGGIQETQYF
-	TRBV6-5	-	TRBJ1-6	TGTGCCAGCAGTTACTCTCCCGGGACATCTTCACCCCTCCACTTT	CASSYSPGTSSPLHF
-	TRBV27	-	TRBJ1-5	TGTGCCAGCAGCCTATCCCGGGACACTAGCAATCAGCCCCAGCATTTT	CASSLSRDTSNQPQHF
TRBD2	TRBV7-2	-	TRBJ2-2	TGTGCCAGCAGGCCTAGCGGGGGGGCCGGGGAGCTGTTTTTT	CASRPSGGAGELFF